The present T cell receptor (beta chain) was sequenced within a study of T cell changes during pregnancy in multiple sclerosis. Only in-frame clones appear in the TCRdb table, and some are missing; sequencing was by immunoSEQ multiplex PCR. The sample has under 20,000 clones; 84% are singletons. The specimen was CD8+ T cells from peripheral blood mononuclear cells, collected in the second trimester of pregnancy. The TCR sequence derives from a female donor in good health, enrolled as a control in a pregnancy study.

CDR3 amino acids: CAWNLGQGGAEAFF. CDR3 sequence (DNA): TGTGCCTGGAACCTGGGACAGGGAGGGGCTGAAGCTTTCTTT. This chain joins TRBV30 and TRBJ1-1; 9 bases align to TRBD1. V lost 4 bases and J lost 6; bases outside the gene matches: 9. Germline CDR1 reads GTSNPN; CDR2 reads SVGIG (reference sequence). This CDR3 contains 14 residues.